Each of the 10 T cell receptor beta chains below was sequenced from the same sample in a study of control samples from healthy donors and cancer patients (TCRdb year 2020). Preparation of the library involved the immunoSEQ multiplex PCR assay. This immuneACCESS table, as held by TCRdb, lists in-frame sequences with V and J called but not all clones. Of the missing ones, under half trace to an unresolved V gene in checked studies; the others have no known cause. Within this sample are 70,000 to 85,000 clones, with 90% to 95% of them counted one time only. 15% to 20% of the sample comes from the top ten. Sequencing was done on a sample of blood. All receptors derive from a man aged 45-60 years in good health.

The chain recombines TRBV19 with TRBJ1-5; weak D call: TRBD1 (5 bases). The length of the CDR3 is 16 residues. Germline lookup yields CDR1 LNHDA and CDR2 SQIVND (reference sequence). Trimming stripped 7 bases from V and 2 bases from J, with 18 bases between. The CDR3 region has the DNA TGTGCCAGTACCGATCACGGGGGAAGGGGCAATCAGCCCCAGCATTTT. This codes for CASTDHGGRGNQPQHF. Full variable domain (outside the CDR3, taken from reference TRBV19 and TRBJ1-5): DGGITQSPKYLFRKEGQNVTLSCEQNLNHDAMYWYRQDPGQGLRLIYYSQIVNDFQKGDIAEGYSVSREKKESFPLTVTSAQKNPTAFYLCASTDHGGRGNQPQHFGDGTRLSIL.

This clone has just one count. This rearrangement joins TRBV7-2 to TRBJ1-2, with D possibly being TRBD1 (6 bases). V gave up 5 bases and J gave up 8 bases, with 15 bases separating them. CDR1 is SGHTA, CDR2 FQGNSA, per germline. The CDR3 is made up of 13 amino acids. In DNA form, the CDR3 reads TGTGCCAGCAGCAAAGGAGGGGGGCTAGGCTACACCTTC. Its protein is CASSKGGGLGYTF.

J is TRBJ1-3 and V is TRBV3-1 (or the pseudogene TRBV3-2); D may be TRBD1 (5 bases). The CDR3 has 14 residues. Germline V CDR1 and CDR2: LGHDT, YNNKEL (reference sequence). V lost 6 bases to trimming and J lost 0 bases, with 9 bases between them. Here the CDR3 reads CASSSDSSGNTIYF. For the CDR3, the DNA is TGTGCCAGCAGTTCCGACAGCTCTGGAAACACCATATATTTT.

V is TRBV19 and J is TRBJ1-5; no reliable D call. The CDR3 runs to 14 residues. Trimming stripped 6 bases from V and 2 bases from J, with 11 bases between. Germline-derived CDR1 and CDR2 are LNHDA and SQIVND (reference sequence). CDR3 nucleotides: TGTGCCAGTAGCCTACACGGCGGCAATCAGCCCCAGCATTTT. Its protein is CASSLHGGNQPQHF.

The CDR3 DNA sequence: TGTGCCAGCAGTTACTCCGGGGGGAATAATTCACCCCTCCACTTT. This translates into CASSYSGGNNSPLHF. This chain uses TRBV6-5 with TRBJ1-6; D may be TRBD1 (5 bases). The V and J ends lost 0 bases and 5 bases respectively, with 8 bases between them. CDR1 and CDR2 (germline): MNHEY, SVGAGI. CDR3 length: 15 residues.

The V and J genes are TRBV5-1 and TRBJ2-1, with 8 bases matching TRBD1. Trimming removed 6 bases from V and 2 bases from J; junction bases left unmatched: 4. The V gene's germline CDR1 is SGHRS and CDR2 YFSETQ. The length of the CDR3 is 14 residues. This chain's CDR3 is CASTRQGPYNEQFF. The CDR3 nucleotides read TGCGCCAGCACCCGACAGGGGCCCTACAATGAGCAGTTCTTC. The full variable domain, in which reference TRBV5-1 and TRBJ2-1 provide the parts outside the CDR3, is KAGVTQTPRYLIKTRGQQVTLSCSPISGHRSVSWYQQTPGQGLQFLFEYFSETQRNKGNFPGRFSGRQFSNSRSEMNVSTLELGDSALYLCASTRQGPYNEQFFGPGTRLTVL.

The V call is TRBV5-1, the J call TRBJ1-2; TRBD1 aligns across 10 bases. The germline CDR1 and CDR2 sequences are SGHRS and YFSETQ. CDR3 length equals 14 residues. The J segment lost 5 bases and the V segment lost 4 bases, leaving 5 bases of the junction unmatched. The CDR3 here is CASSLGTGDYGYTF. The CDR3 nucleotides read TGCGCCAGCAGCCTGGGGACAGGGGATTATGGCTACACCTTC. The entire variable domain, with the rest obtained from reference TRBV5-1 and TRBJ1-2, is as follows: KAGVTQTPRYLIKTRGQQVTLSCSPISGHRSVSWYQQTPGQGLQFLFEYFSETQRNKGNFPGRFSGRQFSNSRSEMNVSTLELGDSALYLCASSLGTGDYGYTFGSGTRLTVV.

The chain has TRBV3-1 (or the pseudogene TRBV3-2) and TRBJ1-1; tentative D call: TRBD1 (5 bases). The CDR3 loop spans 12 amino acids. Trimming left V 9 bases short and J 5 bases short, with 13 bases between. Germline CDR1 is LGHDT and CDR2 is YNNKEL (reference sequence). CDR3 nucleotides: TGTGCCAGTCAGAGTTGGGGGACTGAAGCTTTCTTT. Its translation: CASQSWGTEAFF.

DNA for the CDR3: TGTGCCAGCAGTCGAGACAGGATCCAGCCCCAGCATTTT. Translated: CASSRDRIQPQHF. The chain joins TRBV6-5 to TRBJ1-5, with D tentatively TRBD1 (6 bases). Trimming stripped 5 bases from V and 7 bases from J, with 12 bases between. Per germline, CDR1 MNHEY and CDR2 SVGAGI. The CDR3 spans 13 residues.

This rearrangement joins TRBV10-1 to TRBJ1-3, with 9 bases fitting TRBD1. The germline CDR1 and CDR2 sequences are WNHNN and SYGVQD (reference sequence). This CDR3 contains 17 residues. V lost 4 bases and J lost 4; bases outside the gene matches: 11. The CDR3 loop is CASSGPRTGAYGNTIYF. The CDR3 DNA sequence: TGCGCCAGCAGTGGTCCCAGGACAGGGGCTTACGGAAACACCATATATTTT.